This is a list of T cell receptor beta chains from one sample in a study of blood T cell repertoires in COVID-19. The protocol was immunoSEQ multiplex PCR, while the TCRdb copy is restricted to in-frame clones and leaves out a portion. The sample holds 380,000 or so clones, around 87% seen once. The sequenced sample consisted of PBMCs or T cells enriched from blood (not recorded which). Receptor source: a man aged 30 to 45 who had recovered from COVID-19. Both conserved end residues are part of each CDR3. The D gene is left open where the match is weak. Where a row states a size, it is once, few, many or the class of an expanded clone; other rows omit it.

J gene,D gene,V gene,clone size,CDR3 DNA,CDR3 protein
TRBJ2-3,NA,TRBV7-7,once,TGTGCCAGCAGCTTAGATACTAGCAATACGCAGTATTTT,CASSLDTSNTQYF
TRBJ2-7,TRBD2,TRBV5-4,NA,TGTGCCAGCAGTCAGACTAGCGGATCCTACGAGCAGTACTTC,CASSQTSGSYEQYF
TRBJ1-2,TRBD1,TRBV11-2,NA,TGTGCCAGCAGCTTCCAGGGGGGCGTGGGTGGCTACACCTTC,CASSFQGGVGGYTF
TRBJ2-1,TRBD2,TRBV5-1,few,TGCGCCAGCAGCTTAGCGGGGTTTACCTACAATGAGCAGTTCTTC,CASSLAGFTYNEQFF
TRBJ1-2,TRBD1,TRBV6-2/TRBV6-3,NA,TGTGCCAGCAGTTCCGGGACAGCACTATTCGGCTACACCTTC,CASSSGTALFGYTF
TRBJ1-1,TRBD1,TRBV29-1,once,TGCAGCGTTGAAGGGTATGGGGACAGGGAGGGAGCTTTCTTT,CSVEGYGDREGAFF
TRBJ1-1,NA,TRBV3-1/TRBV3-2,NA,TGTGCCAGCAGCCTTAGGGGGGGGATAGACACTGAAGCTTTCTTT,CASSLRGGIDTEAFF
TRBJ1-2,TRBD1,TRBV7-9,NA,TGTGCCGGCCAAACTACAGGGGGCTTAGGCTATGGCTACACCTTC,CAGQTTGGLGYGYTF
TRBJ1-5,TRBD1,TRBV7-2,NA,TGTGCCAGCAGCGCCCGACAGGGTACGCAGCCCCAGCATTTT,CASSARQGTQPQHF
TRBJ2-7,NA,TRBV12-3/TRBV12-4,NA,TGTGCCAGCAGTTTAACAGGGCGCGAGCAGTACTTC,CASSLTGREQYF
TRBJ2-7,NA,TRBV10-3,NA,TGTGCCATCAAGCCCCAGGGCTCCTACGAGCAGTACTTC,CAIKPQGSYEQYF
TRBJ1-5,TRBD1,TRBV10-1,NA,TGCGCCAGCAGAAACGAACCCTGGGACAGGGGCAGTCAGCCCCAGCATTTT,CASRNEPWDRGSQPQHF
TRBJ1-3,NA,TRBV7-2,NA,TGTGCCAGCAGCTTTCACAGCTCTGGAAACACCATATATTTT,CASSFHSSGNTIYF
TRBJ1-1,NA,TRBV7-2,NA,TGTGCCAGCAGCCCACCTCTGGGGGGCGGGGGCACTGAAGCTTTCTTT,CASSPPLGGGGTEAFF
TRBJ1-2,NA,TRBV12-3/TRBV12-4,few,TGTGCCAGCAGTTTCCGGAGGTTGGGTGGCTACACCTTC,CASSFRRLGGYTF
TRBJ1-3,TRBD1,TRBV2,NA,TGTGCCAGCAGCTTTGACAGGGGTTCTCTCTCTGGAAACACCATATATTTT,CASSFDRGSLSGNTIYF
TRBJ2-7,TRBD1,TRBV10-2,NA,TGCGCCAGCGGGACAGGAGACTTCTACGAGCAGTACTTC,CASGTGDFYEQYF
TRBJ2-1,NA,TRBV14,NA,TGTGCCAGCAGCGATCGGGGGAGGGAGCAGTTCTTC,CASSDRGREQFF
TRBJ1-2,TRBD1,TRBV18,once,TGTGCCAGCTCACCCGGCCGACAGGGGAACTATGGCTACACCTTC,CASSPGRQGNYGYTF
TRBJ2-1,TRBD2,TRBV5-1,NA,TGCGCCAGCAGCTCCCGACTAGCGGGGGGTGGTGGGAATGAGCAGTTCTTC,CASSSRLAGGGGNEQFF
TRBJ1-4,NA,TRBV19,NA,TGTGCCAGTACACCATGGTCTCGGAATGAAAAACTGTTTTTT,CASTPWSRNEKLFF
TRBJ1-6,NA,TRBV30,once,TGTGCCTGGGCCTGGGGCACCGTCTCCTATAATTCACCCCTCCACTTT,CAWAWGTVSYNSPLHF
TRBJ2-1,NA,TRBV19,NA,TGTGCCAGTAGCGTAGCAACCTACAATGAGCAGTTCTTC,CASSVATYNEQFF
TRBJ2-3,TRBD2,TRBV29-1,few,TGCAGCGTTGCTCGCGGGGGGGCAGATACGCAGTATTTT,CSVARGGADTQYF
TRBJ1-3,TRBD1,TRBV5-1,NA,TGCGCCAGCAGCTATACCGGGACAGGGACGGACACCATATATTTT,CASSYTGTGTDTIYF
TRBJ2-7,TRBD1,TRBV7-9,NA,TGTGCCAGCAGCACCACGGACAGGGGGCAGAGCGAGCAGTACTTC,CASSTTDRGQSEQYF
TRBJ1-2,NA,TRBV6-4,NA,TGTGCCAGCAGCCCACGGCAGGGGCCTTCGAGTGGCTACACCTTC,CASSPRQGPSSGYTF
TRBJ2-5,NA,TRBV3-1/TRBV3-2,once,TGTGCCAGCAGCCACCCGGGGGACTACCAAGAGACCCAGTACTTC,CASSHPGDYQETQYF
TRBJ2-2,NA,TRBV18,NA,TGTGCCAGCTCACCAACGACACCTAACACCGGGGAGCTGTTTTTT,CASSPTTPNTGELFF
TRBJ1-5,NA,TRBV6-5,once,TGTGCCAGCTCCGCAGGGTATAGCAATCAGCCCCAGCATTTT,CASSAGYSNQPQHF
TRBJ1-2,NA,TRBV11-1,NA,TGTGCCAGCAGCTTAGGGTCAGCCACCGCTAGCTATGGCTACACCTTC,CASSLGSATASYGYTF
TRBJ1-1,TRBD1,TRBV10-3,NA,TGTGCCATCAGTGAGAAGAGGGCCAGGGGGTCCACTGAAGCTTTCTTT,CAISEKRARGSTEAFF
TRBJ2-3,NA,TRBV29-1,NA,TGCAGCGTTGAGGAACAGGGAGATACGCAGTATTTT,CSVEEQGDTQYF
TRBJ2-3,TRBD1,TRBV5-1,NA,TGCGCCAGCAGCTTGGCCTGGGGGACAGGGAACACAGATACGCAGTATTTT,CASSLAWGTGNTDTQYF
TRBJ1-1,NA,TRBV7-9,NA,TGTGCCACCCCTCCCCCCGACAGACCTATGAACACTGAAGCTTTCTTT,CATPPPDRPMNTEAFF